The rows below give T cell receptor beta chains drawn from one sample of a study of cytotoxic CD8 clonotypes in ibrutinib-treated CLL. The data were produced by immunoSEQ multiplex PCR, yet TCRdb's version contains in-frame clones alone and is incomplete. The table shows approximately 60,000 clones, with around 60% occurring only once. Specimen: PBMCs, collected after 24 months of ibrutinib treatment. Source of these receptors: a human donor with chronic lymphocytic leukemia. Both conserved end residues are part of each CDR3.

v_call	j_call	cdr3_aa
TRBV18	TRBJ1-5	CASSPGEGSPDPQHF
TRBV4-1	TRBJ1-6	CASSQDQRSSYNSPLHF
TRBV10-3	TRBJ1-5	CAISEYIGVKDQPQHF
TRBV4-2	TRBJ2-2	CASSQERGNTGELFF
TRBV4-1	TRBJ2-1	CASSYLAGWNEQFF
TRBV6-1	TRBJ1-4	CASSVRGQEKLFF
TRBV7-8	TRBJ1-5	CASSGARGNQPQHF
TRBV28	TRBJ1-2	CASSPGGRGYTF
TRBV27	TRBJ2-1	CASNRGPYNEQFF
TRBV5-1	TRBJ2-7	CASSLGRGFEQYF
TRBV4-1	TRBJ2-7	CASSQGDEQYF
TRBV7-6	TRBJ2-1	CASSPTSGRANTYNEQFF
TRBV6-4	TRBJ1-2	CASSGRFGYTF
TRBV6-1	TRBJ2-7	CASSDWGRSYEQYF
TRBV29-1	TRBJ1-4	CSVSGVATNEKLFF
TRBV5-6	TRBJ2-7	CASRAGNYEQYF
TRBV5-6	TRBJ1-4	CASSSETGGFNEKLFF
TRBV2	TRBJ1-2	CASRGVGAFLGYTF
TRBV28	TRBJ1-2	CASSDGSGYGYTF
TRBV7-2	TRBJ2-7	CASSELAGGNYEQYF
TRBV28	TRBJ1-4	CASSFGTRGEKLFF
TRBV14	TRBJ1-1	CASRPTGGDSNTEAFF
TRBV15	TRBJ2-2	CATSRVNTGELFF
TRBV2	TRBJ2-6	CASSEVSGANVLTF
TRBV9	TRBJ2-3	CASSRRDTDTQYF
TRBV30	TRBJ1-4	CAWRASLGVCGEKLFF
TRBV28	TRBJ1-2	CASIGQNYGYTF
TRBV5-1	TRBJ2-5	CASSLAGTGRETQYF
TRBV2	TRBJ2-3	CASSPQTGGTDTQYF
TRBV30	TRBJ2-1	CAWRAGYNEQFF
TRBV7-7	TRBJ2-5	CASSLFRWPEETQYF
TRBV27	TRBJ2-5	CASSLRREQTQYF
TRBV6-1	TRBJ1-2	CASSEALDSRGYTF
TRBV28	TRBJ2-1	CATGRRAEQFF
TRBV7-6	TRBJ1-1	CASSLSPMNTEAFF
TRBV7-4	TRBJ1-3	CASSLGLGSSRSGNTIYF
TRBV4-2	TRBJ2-7	CASSQDGGLARENEQYF
TRBV19	TRBJ2-1	CASSIDVHEQFF
TRBV7-8	TRBJ1-3	CASSQAGNTIYF
TRBV2	TRBJ2-7	CASGTGVTTGYF
TRBV29-1	TRBJ2-6	CSTMDRTGTGVSGANVLTF
TRBV7-2	TRBJ1-5	CASSLARSNQPQHF
TRBV29-1	TRBJ2-7	CSVGRDTYEQYF
TRBV5-1	TRBJ2-7	CASSLALGFYEQYF
TRBV7-2	TRBJ2-5	CASSLSATETQYF